The rows below give T cell receptor beta chains drawn from one sample of a study of response to subunit inactivated influenza vaccine. One entry per CDR3 protein results from TCRdb running MiXCR on the RT-PCR reads. The sample contains 500,000 to 600,000 distinct CDR3 sequences, 10% to 12% of which appear only once. The same data also went into a second study, on T cells expressing NK-cell markers.

The source material was PBMCs from blood, sampled on the day of vaccination. The receptors come from a man aged 50 to 59 who received an inactivated influenza vaccine. Both conserved end residues are part of each CDR3. The order of the fields is D gene, clone size, V gene, J gene, CDR3 protein, CDR3 DNA. A D gene is named only where the DNA matches it firmly. Clone sizes are given selectively: once, few, many, or a class where the clone is expanded.

>-|-|TRBV6-4|TRBJ2-3
CASSVQAGDTQYF
TGTGCCAGCAGTGTGCAGGCCGGGGATACGCAGTATTTT
>-|few|TRBV11-3|TRBJ1-1
CASSHHTTEAFF
TGTGCCAGCAGCCACCACACAACTGAAGCTTTCTTT
>-|many|TRBV20-1|TRBJ2-1
CSARFVPKQFF
TGCAGTGCTAGATTCGTCCCCAAGCAGTTCTTC
>-|few|TRBV5-1|TRBJ2-1
CASSLLQGGNNEQFF
TGCGCCAGCAGCTTGCTACAGGGGGGGAACAATGAGCAGTTCTTC
>TRBD2|many|TRBV7-8|TRBJ2-1
CASSLAQLAGVSSSYNEQFF
TGTGCCAGCAGCTTAGCGCAACTAGCGGGGGTCTCGAGCTCCTACAATGAGCAGTTCTTC
>TRBD1|few|TRBV27|TRBJ1-2
CASRDRVGYGYTF
TGTGCCAGCAGAGACAGGGTTGGCTATGGCTACACCTTC
>-|few|TRBV10-3|TRBJ2-2
CAIPMGRDTLTGELFF
TGTGCCATCCCTATGGGTAGGGACACCCTGACCGGGGAGCTGTTTTTT
>-|-|TRBV4-3|TRBJ2-1
CASSQEGSGHNEQFF
TGCGCCAGCAGCCAAGAGGGGAGTGGACACAATGAGCAGTTCTTC
>TRBD1|-|TRBV7-9|TRBJ1-3
CASSSQGADGNTIYF
TGTGCCAGCAGCTCACAGGGGGCAGATGGAAACACCATATATTTT
>-|few|TRBV7-9|TRBJ1-3
CASRNRLGDSGNTIYF
TGTGCCAGCAGGAACCGGTTGGGGGACTCTGGAAACACCATATATTTT
>-|-|TRBV3-1|TRBJ2-6
CASSQELASGANVLTF
TGTGCCAGCAGCCAAGAACTGGCCTCTGGGGCCAACGTCCTGACTTTC
>-|once|TRBV11-3|TRBJ2-1
CASSPRGRANYNEQFF
TGTGCCAGCAGCCCACGCGGCAGGGCGAACTACAATGAGCAGTTCTTC
>-|many|TRBV18|TRBJ2-6
CASSPGSGANVLTF
TGTGCCAGCTCCCCAGGTTCTGGGGCCAACGTCCTGACTTTC
>TRBD1|many|TRBV2|TRBJ1-1
CASSRQGSTTEAFF
TGTGCCAGCAGTAGACAGGGGAGTACCACTGAAGCTTTCTTT
>-|-|TRBV29-1|TRBJ2-2
CSVGGMVTGELFF
TGCAGCGTTGGAGGGATGGTTACCGGGGAGCTGTTTTTT
>TRBD2|many|TRBV7-2|TRBJ2-7
CASSAASGLYEQYF
TGTGCCAGCAGCGCCGCTAGCGGGCTATACGAGCAGTACTTC
>TRBD2|many|TRBV29-1|TRBJ2-7
CSVGGRLSYEQYF
TGCAGCGTTGGCGGGAGGCTCTCCTACGAGCAGTACTTC
>-|few|TRBV29-1|TRBJ2-7
CSVEGLGQLPVQYF
TGCAGCGTTGAAGGCCTGGGCCAGCTCCCGGTGCAGTACTTC
>-|-|TRBV6-5|TRBJ1-5
CASSYSRGGNQPQHF
TGTGCCAGCAGTTACTCAAGGGGTGGCAATCAGCCCCAGCATTTT
>-|many|TRBV5-5|TRBJ2-7
CASSSQSSYEQYF
TGTGCCAGCAGCTCCCAGAGCTCCTACGAGCAGTACTTC
>-|many|TRBV15|TRBJ1-5
CATSRDRSGIRQPQHF
TGTGCCACCAGCAGAGATCGCTCAGGGATTAGGCAGCCCCAGCATTTT
>TRBD1|-|TRBV3-1|TRBJ2-7
CASRRSGTGTNYEQYF
TGTGCCAGCAGACGATCCGGGACAGGGACAAACTACGAGCAGTACTTC
>TRBD1|-|TRBV28|TRBJ1-5
CASRSPTGSLQPQHF
TGTGCCAGCAGGTCACCGACAGGGAGTCTTCAGCCCCAGCATTTT
>-|many|TRBV12-3/TRBV12-4|TRBJ2-7
CASSLERGQYEQYF
TGTGCCAGCAGTTTAGAGAGGGGACAATACGAGCAGTACTTC
>TRBD2|-|TRBV4-2|TRBJ2-7
CASSPGPSGATYEQYF
TGTGCCAGCAGCCCTGGGCCTAGCGGGGCTACCTACGAGCAGTACTTC
>-|many|TRBV29-1|TRBJ2-3
CSVGSTDTQYF
TGCAGCGTTGGGAGCACAGATACGCAGTATTTT
>TRBD1|few|TRBV5-1|TRBJ2-2
CASGKTGASTGELFF
TGCGCCAGCGGAAAGACAGGGGCAAGCACCGGGGAGCTGTTTTTT
>TRBD1|many|TRBV7-7|TRBJ2-3
CASSLGTGGSDTQYF
TGTGCTAGCAGCTTGGGGACAGGGGGCTCAGATACGCAGTATTTT
>-|-|TRBV7-9|TRBJ2-7
CASSLVRGEITYEQYF
TGTGCCAGCAGCTTAGTCAGGGGCGAAATCACTTACGAGCAGTACTTC
>TRBD2|-|TRBV6-5|TRBJ2-3
CASSYPSGGALDTQYF
TGTGCCAGCAGTTATCCTAGCGGGGGGGCCTTAGATACGCAGTATTTT
>-|few|TRBV7-2|TRBJ1-1
CASSLVRGSAEAFF
TGTGCCAGCAGCTTAGTAAGAGGCAGCGCTGAAGCTTTCTTT
>-|few|TRBV5-1|TRBJ2-3
CASSPQGVPDTQYF
TGCGCCAGCAGCCCACAGGGTGTGCCAGATACGCAGTATTTT
>TRBD1|-|TRBV18|TRBJ1-1
CASSPGTGQGEAFF
TGTGCCAGCTCACCCGGGACAGGGCAGGGTGAAGCTTTCTTT
>TRBD2|many|TRBV7-2|TRBJ2-3
CASSLVFGGGSTDTQYF
TGTGCCAGCAGCTTAGTTTTCGGCGGGGGGTCCACAGATACGCAGTATTTT
>TRBD2|many|TRBV3-1|TRBJ2-1
CASSQELAGANEQFF
TGTGCCAGCAGCCAAGAACTAGCGGGAGCCAATGAGCAGTTCTTC
>TRBD2|few|TRBV4-3|TRBJ2-1
CASSQDKVAGGSYNEQFF
TGCGCCAGCAGCCAAGATAAAGTAGCGGGGGGCTCCTACAATGAGCAGTTCTTC
>-|-|TRBV20-1|TRBJ1-2
CSASTPGKQKGWYYGYTF
TGCAGTGCTAGTACCCCCGGGAAACAGAAGGGGTGGTACTATGGCTACACCTTC
>-|-|TRBV12-3/TRBV12-4|TRBJ1-1
CASQRTGGGEEAFF
TGTGCCAGCCAACGCACGGGGGGCGGGGAGGAAGCTTTCTTT
>TRBD1|-|TRBV27|TRBJ2-7
CASSLSPGGPYEQYF
TGTGCCAGCAGTTTATCCCCAGGGGGACCCTACGAGCAGTACTTC
>TRBD1|-|TRBV12-3/TRBV12-4|TRBJ2-7
CASSNTGGHEQYF
TGTGCCAGCAGCAATACAGGGGGTCACGAGCAGTACTTC
>TRBD2|many|TRBV29-1|TRBJ2-7
CSVENPGLAGGPYEQYF
TGCAGCGTTGAAAATCCGGGACTAGCGGGAGGCCCCTACGAGCAGTACTTC
>-|many|TRBV2|TRBJ2-1
CASSEDWGVPYNEQFF
TGTGCCAGCAGTGAAGACTGGGGGGTTCCCTACAATGAGCAGTTCTTC
>-|many|TRBV7-2|TRBJ1-1
CASSPFGQYTEAFF
TGTGCCAGCAGCCCCTTCGGACAGTACACTGAAGCTTTCTTT
>-|-|TRBV20-1|TRBJ2-5
CSARGGVGETQYF
TGCAGTGCTAGGGGGGGTGTTGGTGAGACCCAGTACTTC